These 15 T cell receptor beta chains were sequenced from one sample in a study of PD-L1 blockade in urothelial cancer. Sequenced by immunoSEQ multiplex PCR; TCRdb stores in-frame clones only, minus some. The sample holds tens of thousands of clones, 90% seen once. Stated time point: pretreatment peripheral blood. Sequencing used PBMCs, obtained around atezolizumab (anti-PD-L1) treatment. The receptors stem from a man aged 55 to 70 with urothelial cancer.

The chain links TRBV7-9 to TRBJ2-1; 9 nucleotides agree with TRBD2. Trimming at V came to 5 bases and at J to 8 bases, leaving 13 bases not matched to a gene. Germline CDR1 is SEHNR and CDR2 is FQNEAQ (reference sequence). This CDR3 comprises 16 residues. CDR3 DNA: TGTGCCAGCAGCCCCCGGGGCGGGGGGGCGGTGGATGAGCAGTTCTTC. It codes for CASSPRGGGAVDEQFF.

The chain joins TRBV5-4 to TRBJ2-6; a possible D gene is TRBD2 (6 bases). The CDR3 loop spans 15 amino acids. Germline V gene data show CDR1 as SGHNT and CDR2 as YYREEE (reference sequence). The germline V and J ends were trimmed by 4 bases and 0 bases, with 8 bases remaining between them. DNA for the CDR3: TGTGCCAGCAGCCCGGGGGACTCTGGGGCCAACGTCCTGACTTTC. It yields the protein CASSPGDSGANVLTF.

The chain uses TRBV5-1 and TRBJ2-5; 13 bases align to TRBD2. This CDR3 has 15 amino acids. V gave up 4 bases and J gave up 5 bases; unmatched junction bases: 5. Germline V gene data show CDR1 as SGHRS and CDR2 as YFSETQ. The CDR3 is CASSPGTSGAETQYF. The DNA for the CDR3 is TGCGCCAGCAGCCCGGGGACTAGCGGGGCTGAGACCCAGTACTTC.

This clone turned up a few times. The rearrangement links TRBV19 to TRBJ1-1; 8 nucleotides match TRBD1. Trimming removed 8 bases from V and 0 bases from J; junction bases left unmatched: 2. The V gene's germline CDR1 is LNHDA and CDR2 SQIVND (reference sequence). This CDR3 spans 13 amino acids. The CDR3 DNA reads as TGTGCCAGTGCGGACAGGGTGAACACTGAAGCTTTCTTT. Its translation: CASADRVNTEAFF. Complete variable domain (other parts from reference TRBV19 and TRBJ1-1): DGGITQSPKYLFRKEGQNVTLSCEQNLNHDAMYWYRQDPGQGLRLIYYSQIVNDFQKGDIAEGYSVSREKKESFPLTVTSAQKNPTAFYLCASADRVNTEAFFGQGTRLTVV.

This chain connects TRBV18 to TRBJ1-1; D gene unclear. Per germline, CDR1 KGHSH and CDR2 LQKENI. This CDR3 comprises 14 residues. V lost 2 bases and J lost 0, with 7 bases in between. The CDR3 protein is CASSPERMNTEAFF. The CDR3 DNA sequence: TGTGCCAGCTCACCAGAGAGAATGAACACTGAAGCTTTCTTT.

CDR3 protein: CASSPVGQGEQFF. The CDR3, as DNA: TGCGCCAGCAGCCCGGTCGGACAGGGGGAGCAGTTCTTC. The chain employs TRBV5-1 and TRBJ2-1; the match to TRBD1 covers 9 bases. The CDR3 sequence is 13 residues long. Germline-derived CDR1 and CDR2 are SGHRS and YFSETQ. V trimming: 4 bases; J trimming: 10 bases; junction bases outside the gene matches: 6.

The CDR3 sequence: CASSDGLAGLSYEQYF. CDR3 nucleotide sequence: TGCGCCAGCAGCGATGGACTAGCGGGTCTTTCCTACGAGCAGTACTTC. This chain connects TRBV5-1 to TRBJ2-7, with 11 nucleotides matching TRBD2. Germline V gene sequence: CDR1 SGHRS, CDR2 YFSETQ. The CDR3 is 16 amino acids. Trimming removed 4 bases from V and 1 base from J; junction bases left unmatched: 7.

The CDR3 here is CASSLQGDSKETQYF. Written as DNA, the CDR3 is TGTGCCAGCAGCTTACAGGGGGACTCCAAAGAGACCCAGTACTTC. The chain joins TRBV7-9 to TRBJ2-5, with D tentatively TRBD1 (7 bases). Germline loops: CDR1 SEHNR, CDR2 FQNEAQ (reference sequence). V was clipped by 2 bases and J by 3 bases, with 13 bases between them. The CDR3 sequence is 15 residues long.

The chain couples TRBV5-1 to TRBJ2-7; 7 bases line up with TRBD2. CDR3 length: 16 amino acids. V shed 0 bases, J shed 3 bases, and the junction held 9 bases outside the gene matches. Germline lookup yields CDR1 SGHRS and CDR2 YFSETQ. Here the CDR3 reads CASSLVAGSPDYEQYF. The DNA for the CDR3 is TGCGCCAGCAGCTTGGTAGCGGGTAGCCCCGACTACGAGCAGTACTTC.

The rearrangement joins TRBV5-1 to TRBJ2-3, with TRBD1 matching over 7 bases. CDR3 length: 15 residues. Germline trimming cut 3 bases from V and 0 bases from J; bases unmatched to any gene: 4. Germline CDR1 reads SGHRS; CDR2 reads YFSETQ. The CDR3 DNA is TGCGCCAGCAGCTCCGGGACAGTAAGCACAGATACGCAGTATTTT. The encoded protein is CASSSGTVSTDTQYF. The full variable domain, completed using reference TRBV5-1 and TRBJ2-3, is KAGVTQTPRYLIKTRGQQVTLSCSPISGHRSVSWYQQTPGQGLQFLFEYFSETQRNKGNFPGRFSGRQFSNSRSEMNVSTLELGDSALYLCASSSGTVSTDTQYFGPGTRLTVL.

V and J are TRBV7-2 and TRBJ2-2; 8 nucleotides agree with TRBD1. The CDR3 consists of 17 residues. With V trimmed by 5 bases and J by 8 bases, 16 bases remained unmatched. CDR1 is SGHTA, CDR2 FQGNSA, per germline. CDR3 coding DNA: TGTGCCAGCAGCCCTTCGGGGCAGGGGGCGATGGCTGGGGAGCTGTTTTTT. This translates into CASSPSGQGAMAGELFF.

The chain couples TRBV9 to TRBJ2-2; D perhaps matches TRBD2 (7 bases). The germline V gene has CDR1 SGDLS and CDR2 YYNGEE. The CDR3 covers 17 residues. V was pared by 4 bases and J by 6 bases, with 22 bases between. The CDR3 sequence: CASSRMSGGGPSGELFF. The DNA for the CDR3 is TGTGCCAGCAGCCGTATGAGTGGGGGGGGCCCCTCCGGGGAGCTGTTTTTT.

The chain combines TRBV6-1 with TRBJ1-2; a possible D gene is TRBD1 (6 bases). The V and J ends lost 2 bases and 5 bases respectively, with 12 bases between them. In germline, CDR1 is MNHNS, CDR2 SASEGT. CDR3 length: 14 residues. CDR3 in amino acids: CASSESGQLYGYTF. DNA of the CDR3: TGTGCCAGCAGTGAATCTGGACAGTTATATGGCTACACCTTC.

This chain links TRBV6-5 with TRBJ1-1, with D perhaps matching TRBD1 (6 bases). Germline-derived CDR1 and CDR2 are MNHEY and SVGAGI. V gave up 2 bases and J gave up 1 base, with 14 bases separating them. This CDR3 is built from 16 residues. CDR3 coding DNA: TGTGCCAGCAGTTACCCGCGGGGGCGGCCGAACACTGAAGCTTTCTTT. Its protein is CASSYPRGRPNTEAFF.

Written as DNA, the CDR3 is TGTGCCAGCAGCCGAGGACTAGCGGGGGACTCCTACAATGAGCAGTTCTTC. Translating it yields CASSRGLAGDSYNEQFF. V gene TRBV5-4 combines with J gene TRBJ2-1; TRBD2 aligns across 13 bases. This CDR3 contains 17 residues. Germline-derived CDR1 and CDR2 are SGHNT and YYREEE (reference sequence). The trim removed 4 bases at V and 0 bases at J, leaving 4 bases unmatched.